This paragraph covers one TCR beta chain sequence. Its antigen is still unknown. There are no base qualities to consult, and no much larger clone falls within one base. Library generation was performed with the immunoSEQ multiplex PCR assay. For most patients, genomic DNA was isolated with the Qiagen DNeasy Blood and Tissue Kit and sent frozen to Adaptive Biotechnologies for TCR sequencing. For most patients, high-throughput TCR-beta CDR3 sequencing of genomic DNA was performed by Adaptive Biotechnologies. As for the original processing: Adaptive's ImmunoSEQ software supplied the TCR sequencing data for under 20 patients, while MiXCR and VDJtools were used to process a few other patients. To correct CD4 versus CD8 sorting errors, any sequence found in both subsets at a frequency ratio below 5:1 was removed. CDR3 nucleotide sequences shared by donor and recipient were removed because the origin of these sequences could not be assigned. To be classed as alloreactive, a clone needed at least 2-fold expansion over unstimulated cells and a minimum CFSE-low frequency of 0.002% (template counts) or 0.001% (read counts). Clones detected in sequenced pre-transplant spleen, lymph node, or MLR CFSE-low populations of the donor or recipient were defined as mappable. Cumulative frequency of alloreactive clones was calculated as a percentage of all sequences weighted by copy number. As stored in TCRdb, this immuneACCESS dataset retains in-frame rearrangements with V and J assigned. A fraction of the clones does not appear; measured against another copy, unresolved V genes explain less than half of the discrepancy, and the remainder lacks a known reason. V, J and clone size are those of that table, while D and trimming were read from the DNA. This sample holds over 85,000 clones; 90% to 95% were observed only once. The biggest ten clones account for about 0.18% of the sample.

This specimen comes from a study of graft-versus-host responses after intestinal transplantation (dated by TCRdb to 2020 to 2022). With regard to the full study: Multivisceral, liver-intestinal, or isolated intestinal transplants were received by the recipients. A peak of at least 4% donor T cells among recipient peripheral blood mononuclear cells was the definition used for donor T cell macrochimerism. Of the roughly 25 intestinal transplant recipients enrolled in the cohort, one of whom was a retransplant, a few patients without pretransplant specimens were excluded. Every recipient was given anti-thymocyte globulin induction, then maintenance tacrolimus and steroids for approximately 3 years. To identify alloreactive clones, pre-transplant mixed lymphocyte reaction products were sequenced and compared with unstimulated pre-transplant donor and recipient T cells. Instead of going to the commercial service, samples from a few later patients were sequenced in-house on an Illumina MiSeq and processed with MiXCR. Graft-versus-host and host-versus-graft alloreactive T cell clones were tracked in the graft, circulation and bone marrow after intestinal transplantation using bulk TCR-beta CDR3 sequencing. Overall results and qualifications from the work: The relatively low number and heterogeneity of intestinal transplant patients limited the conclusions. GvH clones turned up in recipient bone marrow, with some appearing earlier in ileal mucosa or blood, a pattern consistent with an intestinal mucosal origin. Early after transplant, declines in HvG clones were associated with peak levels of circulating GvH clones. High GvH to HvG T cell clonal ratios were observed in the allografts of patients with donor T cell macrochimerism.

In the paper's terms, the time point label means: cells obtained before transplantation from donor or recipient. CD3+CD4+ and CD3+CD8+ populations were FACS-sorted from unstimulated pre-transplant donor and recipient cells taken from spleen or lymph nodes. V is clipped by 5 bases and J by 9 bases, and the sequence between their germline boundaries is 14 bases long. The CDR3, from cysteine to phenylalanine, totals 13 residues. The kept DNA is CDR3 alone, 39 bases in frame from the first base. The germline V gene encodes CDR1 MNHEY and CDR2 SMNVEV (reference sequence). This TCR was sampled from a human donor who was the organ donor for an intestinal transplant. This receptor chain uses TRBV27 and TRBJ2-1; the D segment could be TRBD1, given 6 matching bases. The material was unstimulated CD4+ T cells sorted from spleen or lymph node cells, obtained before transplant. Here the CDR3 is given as CASSRNRDSEQFF. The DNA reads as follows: TGTGCCAGCAGTAGGAACAGGGATTCTGAGCAGTTCTTC.